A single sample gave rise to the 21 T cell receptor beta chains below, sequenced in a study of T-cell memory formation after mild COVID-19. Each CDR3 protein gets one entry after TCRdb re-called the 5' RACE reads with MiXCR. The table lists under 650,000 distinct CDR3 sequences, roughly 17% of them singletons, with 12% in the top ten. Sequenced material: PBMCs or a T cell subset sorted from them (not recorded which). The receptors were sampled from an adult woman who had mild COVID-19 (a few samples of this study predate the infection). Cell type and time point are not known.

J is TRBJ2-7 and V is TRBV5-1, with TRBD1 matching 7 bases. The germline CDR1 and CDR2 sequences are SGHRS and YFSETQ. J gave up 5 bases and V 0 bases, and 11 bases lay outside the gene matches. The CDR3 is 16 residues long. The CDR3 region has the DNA TGCGCCAGCAGCTTGGAATTTGGAGACAGGGCTGACGAGCAGTACTTC. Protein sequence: CASSLEFGDRADEQYF.

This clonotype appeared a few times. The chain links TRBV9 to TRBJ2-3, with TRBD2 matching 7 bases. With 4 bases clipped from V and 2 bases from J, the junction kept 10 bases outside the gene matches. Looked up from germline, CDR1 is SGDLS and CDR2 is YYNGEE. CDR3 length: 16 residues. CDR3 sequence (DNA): TGTGCCAGCAGCTTATATTTGGGACTAAACACAGATACGCAGTATTTT. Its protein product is CASSLYLGLNTDTQYF.

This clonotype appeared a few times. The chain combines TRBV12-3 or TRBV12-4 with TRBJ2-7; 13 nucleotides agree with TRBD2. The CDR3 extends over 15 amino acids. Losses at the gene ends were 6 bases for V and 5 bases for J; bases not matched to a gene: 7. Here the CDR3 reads CASSEGTSGKNEQYF. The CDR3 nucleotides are TGTGCCAGCAGCGAGGGGACTAGCGGGAAAAACGAGCAGTACTTC.

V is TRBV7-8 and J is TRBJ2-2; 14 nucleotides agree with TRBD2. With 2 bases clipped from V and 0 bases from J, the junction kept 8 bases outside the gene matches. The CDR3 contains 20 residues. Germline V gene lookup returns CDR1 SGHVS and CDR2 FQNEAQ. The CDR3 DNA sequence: TGTGCCAGCAGCTTACGGCCCCGGACTAGCGGGAGGACGAACACCGGGGAGCTGTTTTTT. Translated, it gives CASSLRPRTSGRTNTGELFF.

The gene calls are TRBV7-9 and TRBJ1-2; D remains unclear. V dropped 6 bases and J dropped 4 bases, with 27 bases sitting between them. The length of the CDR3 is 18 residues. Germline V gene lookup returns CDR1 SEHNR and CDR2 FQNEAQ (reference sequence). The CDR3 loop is CASRTPAQQTTLGYGYTF. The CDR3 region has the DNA TGTGCCAGCAGAACCCCCGCCCAGCAAACAACATTGGGCTATGGCTACACCTTC.

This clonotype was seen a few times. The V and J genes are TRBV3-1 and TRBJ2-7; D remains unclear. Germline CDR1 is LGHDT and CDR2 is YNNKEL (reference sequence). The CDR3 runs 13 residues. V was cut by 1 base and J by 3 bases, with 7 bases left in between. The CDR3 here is CASSQAHNYEQYF. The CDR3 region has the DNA TGTGCCAGCAGCCAAGCTCATAACTACGAGCAGTACTTC.

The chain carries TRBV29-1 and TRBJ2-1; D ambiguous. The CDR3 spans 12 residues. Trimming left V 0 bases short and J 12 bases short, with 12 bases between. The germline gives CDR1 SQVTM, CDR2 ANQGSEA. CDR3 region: CSVEDRATGQFF. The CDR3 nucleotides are TGCAGCGTTGAAGATCGAGCGACCGGGCAGTTCTTC.

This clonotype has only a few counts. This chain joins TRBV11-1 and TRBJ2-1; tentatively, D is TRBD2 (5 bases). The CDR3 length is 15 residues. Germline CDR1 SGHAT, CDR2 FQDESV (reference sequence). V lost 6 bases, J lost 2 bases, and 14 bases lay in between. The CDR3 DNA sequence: TGTGCCAGCAGACAAGGGAGAGGGCCCTACAATGAGCAGTTCTTC. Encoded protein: CASRQGRGPYNEQFF.

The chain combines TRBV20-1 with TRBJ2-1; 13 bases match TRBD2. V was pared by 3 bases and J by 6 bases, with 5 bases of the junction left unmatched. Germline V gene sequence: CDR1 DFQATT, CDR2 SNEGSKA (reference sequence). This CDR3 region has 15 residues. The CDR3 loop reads CSARGLAGRSNEQFF. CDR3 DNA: TGCAGTGCTAGGGGACTAGCGGGAAGGAGCAATGAGCAGTTCTTC.

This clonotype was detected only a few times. CDR3: CASQAGGAEAFF. In DNA form, the CDR3 reads TGCGCCAGCCAGGCGGGTGGCGCTGAAGCTTTCTTT. This chain uses TRBV5-1 with TRBJ1-1; D is uncertain. In germline, CDR1 is SGHRS, CDR2 YFSETQ. The V gene lost 7 bases and the J gene lost 6 bases, with 13 bases spanning the gap. The CDR3 totals 12 residues.

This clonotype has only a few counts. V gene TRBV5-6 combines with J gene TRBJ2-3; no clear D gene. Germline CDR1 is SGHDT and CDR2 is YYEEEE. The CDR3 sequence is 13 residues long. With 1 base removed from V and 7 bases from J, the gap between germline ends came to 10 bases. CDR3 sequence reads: CASSLRETYTQYF. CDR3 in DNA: TGTGCCAGCAGCTTGCGCGAGACCTATACGCAGTATTTT.

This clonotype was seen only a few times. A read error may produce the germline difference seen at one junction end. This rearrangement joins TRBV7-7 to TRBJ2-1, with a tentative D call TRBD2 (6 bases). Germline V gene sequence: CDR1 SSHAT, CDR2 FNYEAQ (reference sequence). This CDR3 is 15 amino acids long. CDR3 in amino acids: CASSFSTGESGEQFF. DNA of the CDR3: TGTGCTAGCAGCTTCAGTACGGGAGAGAGCGGTGAGCAGTTCTTC.

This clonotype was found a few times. CDR3 protein: CASSAGRPREDTQYF. DNA for the CDR3: TGTGCCAGCAGTGCGGGCCGCCCGAGGGAAGATACGCAGTATTTT. The rearrangement joins TRBV2 to TRBJ2-3; D might be TRBD2 (5 bases). The CDR3 spans 15 residues. V was trimmed by 4 bases and J by 5 bases, leaving 16 bases between them. Germline-derived CDR1 and CDR2 are SNHLY and FYNNEI.

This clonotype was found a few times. CDR3 sequence (DNA): TGTGCCAGCACGCGGAGCGAATCACCCATAATTACCTACAATGAGCAGTTCTTC. It is translated as CASTRSESPIITYNEQFF. This chain joins TRBV6-2 or TRBV6-3 and TRBJ2-1; D unclear. Germline assignment: CDR1 MNHEY and CDR2 SVGEGT. V was shortened by 7 bases and J by 2 bases, with 24 bases between the two germline ends. The CDR3 is 18 residues long.

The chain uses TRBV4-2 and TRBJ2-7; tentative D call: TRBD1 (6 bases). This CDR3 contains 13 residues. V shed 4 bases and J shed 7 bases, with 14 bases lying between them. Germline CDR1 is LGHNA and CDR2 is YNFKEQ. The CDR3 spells CASSRGGIREQYF. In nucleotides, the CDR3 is TGTGCCAGCAGCCGAGGGGGAATTCGGGAGCAGTACTTC.

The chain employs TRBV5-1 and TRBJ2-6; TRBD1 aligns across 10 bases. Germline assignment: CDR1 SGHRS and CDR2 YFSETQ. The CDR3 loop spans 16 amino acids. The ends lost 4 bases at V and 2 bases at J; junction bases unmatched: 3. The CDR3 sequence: CASSIGQGAGANVLTF. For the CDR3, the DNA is TGCGCCAGCAGCATAGGACAGGGGGCTGGGGCCAACGTCCTGACTTTC.

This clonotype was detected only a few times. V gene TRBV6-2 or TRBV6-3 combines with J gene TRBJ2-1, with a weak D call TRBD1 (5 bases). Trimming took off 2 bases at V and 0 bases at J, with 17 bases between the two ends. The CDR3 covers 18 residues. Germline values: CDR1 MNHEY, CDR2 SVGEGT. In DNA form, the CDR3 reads TGTGCCAGCAGTTACGTCAGGGTAGCTGACCACTCCTACAATGAGCAGTTCTTC. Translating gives CASSYVRVADHSYNEQFF.

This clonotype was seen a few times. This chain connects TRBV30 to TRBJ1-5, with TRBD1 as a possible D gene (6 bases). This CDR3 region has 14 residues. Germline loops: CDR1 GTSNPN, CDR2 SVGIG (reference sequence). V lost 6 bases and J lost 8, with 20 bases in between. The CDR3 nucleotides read TGTGCCTGTTCGGGGGGGGCAATTAGGAAGCCCCAGCATTTT. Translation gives CACSGGAIRKPQHF. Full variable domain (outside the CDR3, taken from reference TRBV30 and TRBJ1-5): SQTIHQWPATLVQPVGSPLSLECTVEGTSNPNLYWYRQAAGRGLQLLFYSVGIGQISSEVPQNLSASRPQDRQFILSSKKLLLSDSGFYLCACSGGAIRKPQHFGDGTRLSIL.

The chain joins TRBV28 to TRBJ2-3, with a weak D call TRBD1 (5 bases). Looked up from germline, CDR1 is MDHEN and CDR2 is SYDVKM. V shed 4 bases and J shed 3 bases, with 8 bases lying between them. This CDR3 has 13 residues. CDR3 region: CASSSDRTDTQYF. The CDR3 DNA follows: TGTGCCAGCAGTTCCGACAGAACAGATACGCAGTATTTT.

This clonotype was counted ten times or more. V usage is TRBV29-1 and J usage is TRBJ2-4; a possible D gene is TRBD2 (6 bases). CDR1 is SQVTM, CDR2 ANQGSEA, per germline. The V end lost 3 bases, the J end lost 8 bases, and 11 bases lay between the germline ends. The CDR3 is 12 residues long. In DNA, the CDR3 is TGCAGCGTTGAGGAGGGGCCGGACATTCAGTACTTC. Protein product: CSVEEGPDIQYF. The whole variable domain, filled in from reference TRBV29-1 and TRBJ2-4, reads SAVISQKPSRDICQRGTSLTIQCQVDSQVTMMFWYRQQPGQSLTLIATANQGSEATYESGFVIDKFPISRPNLTFSTLTVSNMSPEDSSIYLCSVEEGPDIQYFGAGTRLSVL.

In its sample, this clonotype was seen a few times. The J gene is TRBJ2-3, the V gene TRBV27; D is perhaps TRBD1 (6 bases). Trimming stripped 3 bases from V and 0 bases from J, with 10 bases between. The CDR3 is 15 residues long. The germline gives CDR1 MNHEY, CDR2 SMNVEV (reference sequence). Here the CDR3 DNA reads TGTGCCAGCAGTTTCGGACAGTATAGCACAGATACGCAGTATTTT. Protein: CASSFGQYSTDTQYF.